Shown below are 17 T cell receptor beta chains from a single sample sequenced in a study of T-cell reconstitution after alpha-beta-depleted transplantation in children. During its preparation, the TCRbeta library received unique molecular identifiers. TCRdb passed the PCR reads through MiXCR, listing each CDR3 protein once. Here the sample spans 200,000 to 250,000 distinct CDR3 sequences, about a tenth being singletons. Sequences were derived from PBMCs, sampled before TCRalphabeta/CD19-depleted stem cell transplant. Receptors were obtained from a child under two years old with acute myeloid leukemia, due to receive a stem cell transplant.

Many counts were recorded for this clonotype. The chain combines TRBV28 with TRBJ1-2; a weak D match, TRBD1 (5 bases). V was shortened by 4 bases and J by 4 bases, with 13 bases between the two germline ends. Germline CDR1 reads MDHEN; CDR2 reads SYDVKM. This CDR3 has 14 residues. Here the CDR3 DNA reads TGTGCCAGCAGTTCACCCGGGACTCTCTATGGCTACACCTTC. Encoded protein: CASSSPGTLYGYTF.

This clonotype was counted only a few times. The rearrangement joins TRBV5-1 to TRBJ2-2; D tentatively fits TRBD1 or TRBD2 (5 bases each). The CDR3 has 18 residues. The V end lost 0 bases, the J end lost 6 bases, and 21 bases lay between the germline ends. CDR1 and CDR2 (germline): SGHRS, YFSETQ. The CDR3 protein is CASSLALGPNSWAGELFF. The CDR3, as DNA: TGCGCCAGCAGCTTGGCTCTGGGACCGAACTCGTGGGCCGGGGAGCTGTTTTTT.

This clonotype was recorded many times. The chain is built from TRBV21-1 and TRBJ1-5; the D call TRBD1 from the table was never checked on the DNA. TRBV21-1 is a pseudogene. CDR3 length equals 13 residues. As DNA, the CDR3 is TGTGCCAGCAGCAAGACAGGGAATCAGCCCCAGCATTTT. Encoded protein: CASSKTGNQPQHF.

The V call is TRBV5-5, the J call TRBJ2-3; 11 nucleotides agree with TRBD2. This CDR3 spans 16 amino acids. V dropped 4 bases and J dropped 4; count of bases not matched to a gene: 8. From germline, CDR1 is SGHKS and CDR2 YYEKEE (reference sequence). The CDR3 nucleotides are TGTGCCAGCAGCCCCCGACTAGCGGGATGGTCAGATACGCAGTATTTT. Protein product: CASSPRLAGWSDTQYF.

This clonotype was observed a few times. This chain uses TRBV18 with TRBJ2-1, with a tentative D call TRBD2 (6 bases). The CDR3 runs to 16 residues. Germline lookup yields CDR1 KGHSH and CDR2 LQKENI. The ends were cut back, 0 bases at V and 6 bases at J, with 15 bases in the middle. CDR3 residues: CASSPPSLAAGNEQFF. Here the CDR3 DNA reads TGTGCCAGCTCACCACCGTCGTTAGCGGCTGGCAATGAGCAGTTCTTC.

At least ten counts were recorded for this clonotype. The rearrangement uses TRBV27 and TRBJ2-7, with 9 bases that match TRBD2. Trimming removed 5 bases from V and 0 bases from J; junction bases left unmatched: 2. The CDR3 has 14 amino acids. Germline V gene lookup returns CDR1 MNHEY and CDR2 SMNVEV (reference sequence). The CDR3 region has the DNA TGTGCCAGCAGTCCTAGCGGGGCCTCCTACGAGCAGTACTTC. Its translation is CASSPSGASYEQYF.

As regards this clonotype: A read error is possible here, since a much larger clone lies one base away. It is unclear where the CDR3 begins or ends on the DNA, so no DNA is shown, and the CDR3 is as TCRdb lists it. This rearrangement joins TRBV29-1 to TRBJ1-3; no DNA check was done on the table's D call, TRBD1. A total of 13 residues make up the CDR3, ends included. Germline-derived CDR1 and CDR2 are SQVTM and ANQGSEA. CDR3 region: CSVEVGAGNTVYF.

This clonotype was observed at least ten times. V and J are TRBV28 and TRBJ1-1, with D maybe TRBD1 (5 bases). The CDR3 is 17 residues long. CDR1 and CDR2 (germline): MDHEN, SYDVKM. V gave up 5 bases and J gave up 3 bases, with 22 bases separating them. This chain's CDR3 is CASSPSPGGVRHTEAFF. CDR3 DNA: TGTGCCAGCAGTCCTTCCCCGGGGGGAGTAAGGCACACTGAAGCTTTCTTT.

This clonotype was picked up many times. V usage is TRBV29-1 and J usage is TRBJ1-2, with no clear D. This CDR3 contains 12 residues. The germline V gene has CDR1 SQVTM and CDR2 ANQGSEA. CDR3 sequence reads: CITREGLDGYTF. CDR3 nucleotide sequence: TGCATCACGCGGGAGGGCTTAGATGGCTACACCTTC.

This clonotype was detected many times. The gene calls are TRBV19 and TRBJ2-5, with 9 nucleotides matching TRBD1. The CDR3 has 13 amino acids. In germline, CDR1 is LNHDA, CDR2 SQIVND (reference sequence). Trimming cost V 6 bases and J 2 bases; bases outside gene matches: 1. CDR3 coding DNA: TGTGCCAGTAGAGGGACAGGGCAAGAGACCCAGTACTTC. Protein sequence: CASRGTGQETQYF.

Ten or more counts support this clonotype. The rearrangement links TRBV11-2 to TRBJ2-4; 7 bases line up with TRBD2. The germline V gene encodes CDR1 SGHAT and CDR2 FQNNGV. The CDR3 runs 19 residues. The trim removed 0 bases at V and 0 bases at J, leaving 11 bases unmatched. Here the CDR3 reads CASSLDPGGRKLAKNIQYF. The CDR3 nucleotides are TGTGCCAGCAGCTTAGACCCGGGGGGACGGAAATTAGCCAAAAACATTCAGTACTTC.

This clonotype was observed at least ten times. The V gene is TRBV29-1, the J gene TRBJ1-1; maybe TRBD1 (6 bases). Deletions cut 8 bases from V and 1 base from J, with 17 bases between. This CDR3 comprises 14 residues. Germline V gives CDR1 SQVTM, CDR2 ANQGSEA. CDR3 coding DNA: TGCAGCCCATACTATACGACAGGGAACACTGAAGCTTTCTTT. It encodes CSPYYTTGNTEAFF.

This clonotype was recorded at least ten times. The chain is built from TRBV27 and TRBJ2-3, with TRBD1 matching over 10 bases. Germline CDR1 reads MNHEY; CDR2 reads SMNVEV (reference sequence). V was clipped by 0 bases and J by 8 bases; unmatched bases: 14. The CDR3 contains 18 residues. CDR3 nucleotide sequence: TGTGCCAGCAGTTTATCGAACGGGCCGGGACAGGGGAGGGCTACGCAGTATTTT. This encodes CASSLSNGPGQGRATQYF.

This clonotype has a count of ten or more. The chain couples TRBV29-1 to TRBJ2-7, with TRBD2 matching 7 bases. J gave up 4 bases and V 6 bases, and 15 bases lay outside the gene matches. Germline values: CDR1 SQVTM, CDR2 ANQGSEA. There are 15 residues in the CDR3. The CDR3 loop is CSVQLATIGVYEQYF. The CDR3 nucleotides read TGCAGCGTCCAACTAGCGACAATCGGGGTGTACGAGCAGTACTTC.

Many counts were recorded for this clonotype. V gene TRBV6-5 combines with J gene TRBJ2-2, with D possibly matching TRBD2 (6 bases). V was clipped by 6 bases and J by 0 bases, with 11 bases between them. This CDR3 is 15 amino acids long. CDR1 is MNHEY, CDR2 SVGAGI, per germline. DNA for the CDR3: TGTGCCAGCAGCGGGAGCGGGTCGAACACCGGGGAGCTGTTTTTT. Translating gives CASSGSGSNTGELFF.

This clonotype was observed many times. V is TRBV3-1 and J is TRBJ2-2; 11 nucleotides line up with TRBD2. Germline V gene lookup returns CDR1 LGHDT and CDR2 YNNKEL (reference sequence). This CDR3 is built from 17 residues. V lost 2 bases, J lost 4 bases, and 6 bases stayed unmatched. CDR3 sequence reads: CASSQLAGGALTGELFF. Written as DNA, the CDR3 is TGTGCCAGCAGCCAACTAGCGGGAGGCGCACTCACCGGGGAGCTGTTTTTT.

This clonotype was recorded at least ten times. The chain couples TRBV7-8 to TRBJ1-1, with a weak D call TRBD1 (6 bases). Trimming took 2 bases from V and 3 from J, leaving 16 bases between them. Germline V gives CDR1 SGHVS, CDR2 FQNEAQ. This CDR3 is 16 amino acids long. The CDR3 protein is CASSLTLVYRDTEAFF. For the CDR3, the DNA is TGTGCCAGCAGCTTAACGTTGGTGTACAGGGACACTGAAGCTTTCTTT.